The 17 T cell receptor beta chains in this list originate from one sample, sequenced in a study of memory CD4+ T cells and cytomegalovirus serostatus. Libraries were prepared by immunoSEQ multiplex PCR; TCRdb keeps only in-frame clonotypes and omits some of them. The sample holds 60,000 to 70,000 clones; approximately 80% are singletons and the top ten take around 4.3%. Single viable CD3+CD4+CD8-CD45RO+ cells were sorted as the memory CD4+ T cells. Sequenced sample: memory CD4+ T cells from blood. These receptors were collected from an adult in good health and CMV-seropositive.

This sequence joins TRBV19 and TRBJ2-6, with D possibly TRBD2 on 5 matching bases. The CDR3 contains 16 residues. Trimming removed 3 bases at V and 2 bases at J, with 11 bases between. Germline loops: CDR1 LNHDA, CDR2 SQIVND (reference sequence). CDR3 protein: CASSIDGITGANVLTF. The CDR3 DNA reads TGTGCCAGTAGTATCGACGGGATCACTGGGGCCAACGTCCTGACTTTC.

This clone has only a few counts. The gene calls are TRBV9 and TRBJ1-1; D is unclear. Deletions cut 0 bases from V and 2 bases from J, with 8 bases between. The length of the CDR3 is 14 residues. Germline loops: CDR1 SGDLS, CDR2 YYNGEE. In nucleotides, the CDR3 is TGTGCCAGCAGCGTAGGGCAGGATAACACTGAAGCTTTCTTT. It specifies CASSVGQDNTEAFF. Supplemented by reference TRBV9 and TRBJ1-1, the full variable domain reads DSGVTQTPKHLITATGQRVTLRCSPRSGDLSVYWYQQSLDQGLQFLIQYYNGEERAKGNILERFSAQQFPDLHSELNLSSLELGDSALYFCASSVGQDNTEAFFGQGTRLTVV.

The rearrangement joins TRBV7-8 to TRBJ1-1; D is perhaps TRBD1 (6 bases). Trimming removed 7 bases from V and 9 bases from J, with 12 bases in between. The CDR3 is 11 residues long. CDR1 is SGHVS and CDR2 is FQNEAQ in the germline V gene. CDR3 in amino acids: CASTPGEKAFF. CDR3 in DNA: TGTGCCAGCACCCCAGGGGAAAAAGCTTTCTTT.

The genes are TRBV6-1 and TRBJ1-3; D is unresolved. From germline, CDR1 is MNHNS and CDR2 SASEGT. CDR3 length equals 16 residues. V was pared by 2 bases and J by 0 bases, with 11 bases between. CDR3 sequence reads: CASSERAMTSGNTIYF. The CDR3 DNA follows: TGTGCCAGCAGTGAACGCGCCATGACCTCTGGAAACACCATATATTTT.

This rearrangement joins TRBV5-4 to TRBJ2-7; weak D call: TRBD2 (6 bases). This CDR3 spans 15 amino acids. Trimming left V 0 bases short and J 6 bases short, with 16 bases between. Germline assignment: CDR1 SGHNT and CDR2 YYREEE (reference sequence). The CDR3 bases are TGTGCCAGCAGCTTGGAACCGACTAGTCTCCCCGAGCAGTACTTC. Amino acids: CASSLEPTSLPEQYF.

The V call is TRBV9, the J call TRBJ2-2; 10 nucleotides match TRBD2. The CDR3 covers 18 residues. V shed 1 base and J 0 bases; nucleotides not matched to a gene: 6. Germline values: CDR1 SGDLS, CDR2 YYNGEE. CDR3 DNA: TGTGCCAGCAGCGTATTGAGCGGGAGGGAGACGAACACCGGGGAGCTGTTTTTT. This codes for CASSVLSGRETNTGELFF.

V is TRBV12-5 and J is TRBJ2-1; D might be TRBD1 or TRBD2, each matching 5 bases. Germline lookup yields CDR1 LGHNT and CDR2 FRNRAP. V was cut by 4 bases and J by 0 bases, with 7 bases left in between. CDR3 length: 14 residues. The CDR3, as DNA: TGTGCTAGTGGTTCAGGGAGCTCCTACAATGAGCAGTTCTTC. It translates to CASGSGSSYNEQFF.

This clone has a handful of counts. This chain connects TRBV4-3 to TRBJ1-2, with TRBD1 identical over 9 bases. V was pared by 1 base and J by 5 bases, with 8 bases of the junction left unmatched. Germline assignment: CDR1 LGHNA and CDR2 YSLEER. The CDR3 is made up of 16 amino acids. The CDR3 region is CASSQVGTGSRYGYTF. The CDR3 DNA follows: TGCGCCAGCAGCCAAGTCGGGACAGGGAGCAGGTATGGCTACACCTTC.

V gene TRBV2 combines with J gene TRBJ2-2; 11 bases line up with TRBD2. V gave up 5 bases and J gave up 4 bases; unmatched junction bases: 6. The CDR3 is 16 residues long. Germline CDR1 and CDR2: SNHLY and FYNNEI. For the CDR3, the DNA is TGTGCCAGCAGTCCCGGGACTAGCGGCCCCACCGGGGAGCTGTTTTTT. This codes for CASSPGTSGPTGELFF.

This chain joins TRBV4-3 and TRBJ2-7; maybe TRBD2 (6 bases). The CDR3 has 16 residues. Trimming removed 0 bases at V and 6 bases at J, with 18 bases between. Per germline, CDR1 LGHNA and CDR2 YSLEER. As DNA, the CDR3 is TGCGCCAGCAGCCAAGAGGTCGGCGGGATAACTAGCGAGCAGTACTTC. Its translation is CASSQEVGGITSEQYF.

The rearrangement links TRBV5-1 to TRBJ1-3, with D unclear. CDR1 and CDR2 (germline): SGHRS, YFSETQ. Trimming shortened V by 0 bases and J by 0 bases, and 7 bases separated the two germline ends. The CDR3 loop spans 15 amino acids. CDR3 loop: CASSLEPLSGNTIYF. DNA of the CDR3: TGCGCCAGCAGCTTGGAGCCGCTCTCTGGAAACACCATATATTTT.

The chain combines TRBV19 with TRBJ2-3, with TRBD2 matching over 11 bases. The ends lost 6 bases at V and 1 base at J; junction bases unmatched: 6. The CDR3 has 16 amino acids. The germline V gene has CDR1 LNHDA and CDR2 SQIVND (reference sequence). The CDR3, as DNA: TGTGCCAGTAGCGATACTAGCGGGAGACGCACAGATACGCAGTATTTT. Translating gives CASSDTSGRRTDTQYF. The full variable domain, with the rest looked up from reference TRBV19 and TRBJ2-3, is DGGITQSPKYLFRKEGQNVTLSCEQNLNHDAMYWYRQDPGQGLRLIYYSQIVNDFQKGDIAEGYSVSREKKESFPLTVTSAQKNPTAFYLCASSDTSGRRTDTQYFGPGTRLTVL.

The gene calls are TRBV4-2 and TRBJ2-1, with 8 bases aligning to TRBD2. The germline V gene encodes CDR1 LGHNA and CDR2 YNFKEQ. Trimming at V came to 1 base and at J to 4 bases, leaving 18 bases not matched to a gene. There are 20 residues in the CDR3. CDR3 bases: TGTGCCAGCAGCCAAGGAGGTACCGGGGGGGTCGGGGTTGAGTACAATGAGCAGTTCTTC. This encodes CASSQGGTGGVGVEYNEQFF.

This clone was detected a few times. This chain links TRBV10-3 with TRBJ1-1; D is ambiguous. Germline values: CDR1 ENHRY, CDR2 SYGVKD. V shed 6 bases and J shed 4 bases, with 9 bases lying between them. The CDR3 contains 12 residues. Here the CDR3 DNA reads TGTGCCATCAGCCCCGTTGGCACTGAAGCTTTCTTT. It is translated as CAISPVGTEAFF.

The V and J genes are TRBV6-1 and TRBJ1-5; D gene uncertain. From germline, CDR1 is MNHNS and CDR2 SASEGT. The length of the CDR3 is 16 residues. V lost 0 bases and J lost 9, with 18 bases in between. CDR3 in amino acids: CASSEASAAARSPQHF. The CDR3 DNA follows: TGTGCCAGCAGTGAAGCATCGGCGGCAGCGCGATCGCCCCAGCATTTT.

The V and J genes are TRBV4-1 and TRBJ2-1; possible D gene TRBD1, 6 bases. The CDR3 consists of 16 residues. Germline V CDR1 and CDR2: MGHRA, YSYEKL. Trimming took off 3 bases at V and 4 bases at J, with 16 bases between the two ends. The CDR3 DNA reads TGCGCCAGCAGCCATCCAGGGACATTCCGGTACAATGAGCAGTTCTTC. Translated, it gives CASSHPGTFRYNEQFF.

About this clone itself: A read error is possible here, since a much larger clone lies one base away. A read error is likely, as this CDR3 ends without the conserved phenylalanine or tryptophan. The V and J genes are TRBV28 and TRBJ1-1, with TRBD1 matching over 10 bases. CDR1 is MDHEN and CDR2 is SYDVKM in the germline V gene. The CDR3 extends over 14 amino acids. Trimming cost V 5 bases and J 3 bases; bases outside gene matches: 3. The CDR3 sequence: CASSEDRGYTEAFL. CDR3 DNA: TGTGCCAGCAGTGAGGACAGGGGGTACACTGAAGCTTTCCTT.